This T cell receptor (beta chain) was profiled in a study of regulatory T cells in long-lasting Graves disease. The TCR beta library used iRepertoire HTBI primers with Arm-PCR amplification of CDR3. TCRdb independently ran MiXCR on the multiplex PCR reads; one entry per CDR3 protein. The sample lists roughly 530,000 distinct CDR3 sequences, about 16% occurring once. Described time point: newly diagnosed GD, antithyroid drugs for less than 3 months. Extracted RNA from PBMCs served as the source of the TCR library. The patients were drawn from one endocrinology department in Xi'an, China. This clonotype was seen repeatedly, ten times or more. Trimming took off 6 bases at V and 1 base at J, with 15 bases between the two ends. Germline loops: CDR1 MNHNS, CDR2 SASEGT. The CDR3 is made up of 15 amino acids. These same records also appear under a second study, on T cells in Graves' hyperthyroidism and ophthalmopathy.

This TCR derives from a woman aged 35 to 60 with Graves disease. The chain uses TRBV6-1 and TRBJ1-1; weak D call: TRBD1 (5 bases). Sequencing was performed on peripheral blood mononuclear cells (PBMCs), taken at new diagnosis, from a patient treated with antithyroid drugs. The CDR3 DNA reads as TGTGCCAGCAGGATTGGGACGGTGCGGAACACTGAAGCTTTCTTT. Translating gives CASRIGTVRNTEAFF.